The next 3 T cell receptor beta chains were all read from a single sample in a study of beta chain features in type 1 diabetes. Whole-study findings and limits: In all four CD4+ subsets, TCRB CDR3 length was significantly, moderately reduced in type 1 diabetes.

What these receptors recognize is not known. TCRB transcripts that were expressed got sequenced, as all of the isolated RNA had been reverse transcribed. Method: immunoSEQ multiplex PCR; TCRdb's copy keeps in-frame clones and lacks some. The sample has some 150,000 clones; more than 10% are singletons. Sequencing used central memory CD4+ T cells from blood. These receptors were obtained from a young man with type 1 diabetes.

V gene TRBV5-6 combines with J gene TRBJ1-1, with 8 bases matching TRBD1. The V and J ends lost 5 bases and 0 bases, in that order; junction bases with no gene match: 9. The CDR3 runs 16 residues. Germline values: CDR1 SGHDT, CDR2 YYEEEE. DNA for the CDR3: TGTGCCAGCAGAGCCAGGACAGGGAGTTTGAACACTGAAGCTTTCTTT. This encodes CASRARTGSLNTEAFF.

This clone was seen ten or more times. The chain employs TRBV6-5 and TRBJ2-1, with 7 bases fitting TRBD2. CDR1 and CDR2 (germline): MNHEY, SVGAGI. CDR3 length: 15 residues. The junction had 7 bases not matched to a gene; V was cut back by 8 bases and J by 0 bases. The CDR3 sequence is CASRGGGSSYNEQFF. Here the CDR3 DNA reads TGTGCCAGCCGCGGCGGGGGAAGCTCCTACAATGAGCAGTTCTTC.

This clone was observed a few times. The rearrangement joins TRBV7-3 to TRBJ2-3, with D tentatively TRBD2 (6 bases). There are 16 residues in the CDR3. V was shortened by 4 bases and J by 2 bases, with 16 bases between the two germline ends. CDR1 and CDR2 from the germline V gene are SGHTA and FQGTGA. CDR3 region: CASSSIGSGNTDTQYF. The CDR3 region has the DNA TGTGCCAGCAGCTCCATCGGGAGCGGCAACACAGATACGCAGTATTTT.